This paragraph reports one T cell receptor delta chain. Germline V gives CDR1 GEAIGNYY, CDR2 EKD. The V and J ends lost 3 bases and 3 bases, in that order; junction bases with no gene match: 7. The CDR3 runs to 16 residues. TCRdb fed the RT-PCR reads into CATT to redo clone calling. The table includes 3,600 or so delta-chain clones, 16% detected once. The data are from a study of gamma-delta T cells after stem cell transplantation. The source material was gamma-delta T cells. The TCR sequence derives from a human donor. It is not recorded whose cells these are; they may come from a transplant donor. The V gene is TRDV2, the J gene TRDJ1, with TRDD3 matching over 12 bases. The CDR3 spells CACDLLGDTEADKLIF. CDR3 sequence (DNA): TGTGCCTGTGACTTACTGGGGGATACTGAGGCCGATAAACTCATCTTT.